This TCR beta chain was sequenced during a study of STAT5B mutations in CD4+ large granular lymphocyte leukemia. On this clone itself: The antigen is undetermined.

Study-wide points: Patient CD4-sorted repertoires looked more clonal than healthy CD4+ repertoires, even without putative leukemic clones. 8/27 top patient clones versus 2/35 control clones were TRBV06-family.

Looked up from germline, CDR1 is SGDLS and CDR2 is YYNGEE. Trimming removed 0 bases from V and 0 bases from J; junction bases left unmatched: 18. This CDR3 is built from 22 residues. How the authors handled the data: The detection floor for productive clonotype frequency was 2.59 x 10-5. Profiled with immunoSEQ multiplex PCR; TCRdb holds only in-frame clones, not every one. V, J and clone size are those of that table, while D and trimming were read from the DNA. This table has about 38,000 clones, 75% to 85% appearing once. Sequencing used CD4+ T cells from blood buffy coats. This TCR derives from a human donor in good health. The chain carries TRBV9 and TRBJ2-3, with 11 positions matching TRBD2. The chain's CDR3 is CASSVEVFGGRLAGLSTDTQYF. The DNA for the CDR3 is TGTGCCAGCAGCGTAGAAGTTTTTGGGGGGAGACTAGCGGGACTTAGCACAGATACGCAGTATTTT.